This TCR beta chain was identified during a study of blood T cells in healthy people across ages. Study results and limitations: Age showed a roughly linear inverse relationship with TCR beta diversity per million T cells. With naive T cell percentage, TCR beta diversity showed a strong correlation. Greater diversity and more naive CD4+ cells were seen in long-lived donors than in aged donors.

Regarding this clonotype: Its antigen is unidentified. Germline and junction disagree at one end, which may indicate a read error.

The CDR3 contains 15 residues. Germline lookup yields CDR1 LGHNA and CDR2 YNFKEQ. It was with a sample-barcoded 5' primer and a J-beta primer mix that a second PCR of roughly 7 to 12 cycles was run. There were at least 2.5 million CDR3-containing paired-end reads obtained from each sample. Using its own MiXCR run on the 5' RACE reads, TCRdb lists one record per CDR3 protein. The sample contains more than 1 million distinct CDR3 sequences, around 43% of which appear only once. The sequenced sample was blood. This clonotype was obtained from a woman aged 60-75 years in good health. The chain combines TRBV4-2 with TRBJ2-1, with 7 bases lining up with TRBD2. The CDR3 loop is CASSWGGSSHNEQFF. The CDR3 nucleotides are TGTGCCAGCAGCTGGGGAGGGAGCTCCCACAATGAGCAGTTCTTC.